Listed below are T cell receptor beta chains from one sample, sequenced in a study of T cells after yellow fever vaccination. TCRdb re-called the 5' RACE reads through MiXCR, storing one row per CDR3 protein. The sample lists just under 600,000 distinct CDR3 sequences, roughly 13% occurring once. Sequenced material: PBMCs, taken on the day of the yellow fever booster vaccination. These receptors were collected from a man aged 30 to 39 who received the YFV17D yellow fever vaccine. The CDR3 runs from the conserved cysteine through the conserved F or W. D genes are given only for firm matches. For some rows the clone size is stated as once, few or many, or as a class when expanded; others skip it.

j_call d_call clone_size v_call cdr3_aa cdr3_nt
TRBJ2-3 . . TRBV4-3 CASSDAGARDPQYF TGCGCCAGCAGCGACGCGGGGGCGCGTGATCCGCAGTATTTT
TRBJ1-6 . . TRBV7-8 CASSLGQAGSPLHF TGTGCCAGCAGCTTAGGTCAGGCCGGTTCACCCCTCCACTTT
TRBJ1-4 . . TRBV7-2 CASSLAFRGGRAEKLFF TGTGCCAGCAGCTTAGCCTTCCGGGGGGGACGGGCTGAAAAACTGTTTTTT
TRBJ2-3 . . TRBV20-1 CSARDLGAGARATDTQYF TGCAGTGCTAGAGATCTTGGAGCAGGAGCGAGAGCCACAGATACGCAGTATTTT
TRBJ2-1 TRBD2 few TRBV10-3 CAISESRGRPVNEQFF TGTGCCATCAGTGAGAGTCGCGGGAGGCCTGTTAATGAGCAGTTCTTC
TRBJ2-7 . many TRBV7-9 CASGNYEQYF TGTGCCAGCGGAAACTACGAGCAGTACTTC
TRBJ2-7 TRBD2 . TRBV20-1 CSARADSGNHEQYF TGCAGTGCTAGAGCAGATAGCGGGAATCACGAGCAGTACTTC
TRBJ2-1 TRBD1 few TRBV5-1 CASSALTRDRFNEQFF TGCGCCAGCAGCGCCCTCACTCGGGACAGGTTCAATGAGCAGTTCTTC
TRBJ2-7 TRBD2 few TRBV7-2 CASSLGAGTSGYEQYF TGTGCCAGCAGCTTAGGGGCCGGGACTAGCGGCTACGAGCAGTACTTC
TRBJ2-7 TRBD2 few TRBV18 CASSPGTTREQYF TGTGCCAGCTCACCAGGGACTACGCGCGAGCAGTACTTC
TRBJ1-5 . many TRBV12-3/TRBV12-4 CASSLGGQPQHF TGTGCCAGCAGTTTAGGGGGGCAGCCCCAGCATTTT
TRBJ2-1 . . TRBV30 CAWSPQRATEQFF TGTGCCTGGAGTCCCCAGCGCGCAACGGAGCAGTTCTTC
TRBJ2-3 TRBD2 . TRBV2 CASSGTSRDTQYF TGTGCCAGCAGTGGGACTAGCCGCGATACGCAGTATTTT
TRBJ2-2 . many TRBV5-1 CASSSLTTGNTGELFF TGCGCCAGCAGCTCGTTAACTACAGGGAACACCGGGGAGCTGTTTTTT
TRBJ1-5 . many TRBV13 CASSFVNQPQHF TGTGCCAGCAGCTTCGTCAATCAGCCCCAGCATTTT
TRBJ1-2 . few TRBV24-1 CATSDLPGVGYTF TGTGCCACCAGTGATTTGCCAGGGGTTGGCTACACCTTC
TRBJ1-1 . . TRBV7-2 CASSRPGPEAFF TGTGCCAGCAGCCGGCCAGGGCCTGAAGCTTTCTTT
TRBJ2-7 . few TRBV2 CASGGLLDREQYF TGTGCCAGCGGGGGACTCCTCGATAGGGAGCAGTACTTC
TRBJ1-5 . . TRBV7-2 CASSLDFQPQHF TGTGCCAGCAGCTTAGACTTTCAGCCCCAGCATTTT
TRBJ2-1 TRBD2 . TRBV7-2 CASSGSGRAYNEQFF TGTGCCAGCAGCGGTAGCGGGAGGGCCTACAATGAGCAGTTCTTC
TRBJ2-7 TRBD1 few TRBV7-6 CASSPGGTGNPNYEQYF TGTGCCAGCAGCCCAGGAGGGACAGGAAATCCCAACTACGAGCAGTACTTC
TRBJ1-2 TRBD1 few TRBV19 CASSESAGGAGGYTF TGTGCCAGTAGTGAATCCGCAGGGGGCGCGGGGGGCTACACCTTC
TRBJ1-2 TRBD1 . TRBV11-2 CASSPTWDSRNYGYTF TGTGCCAGCAGCCCAACATGGGACAGCAGGAACTATGGCTACACCTTC
TRBJ1-6 . many TRBV12-3/TRBV12-4 CASRDLNNSPLHF TGTGCCAGCAGGGACCTCAATAATTCACCCCTCCACTTT
TRBJ2-7 . many TRBV29-1 CSVRGDGYEQYF TGCAGCGTTAGGGGTGACGGGTACGAGCAGTACTTC
TRBJ1-1 . . TRBV7-8 CASSGGVGVGSMNTEAFF TGTGCCAGCAGCGGGGGCGTCGGTGTGGGCTCAATGAACACTGAAGCTTTCTTT
TRBJ2-4 TRBD2 few TRBV7-2 CASSYWTSGSSKNIQYF TGTGCCAGCAGCTATTGGACTAGCGGGAGCTCCAAAAACATTCAGTACTTC
TRBJ2-7 TRBD2 . TRBV27 CASTGGGRLAEQYF TGTGCCAGCACCGGGGGCGGGAGGTTGGCCGAGCAGTACTTC
TRBJ2-7 TRBD2 . TRBV30 CACGRANEQYF TGTGCCTGCGGGAGGGCCAACGAGCAGTACTTC
TRBJ2-2 . . TRBV20-1 CSALRGGRAGELFF TGCAGTGCTCTTAGGGGCGGTCGCGCCGGGGAGCTGTTTTTT
TRBJ2-6 . few TRBV27 CASSPLPLSGANVLTF TGTGCCAGCAGCCCCCTCCCCCTCTCTGGGGCCAACGTCCTGACTTTC
TRBJ2-7 . . TRBV6-6 CASRQSIYEQYF TGTGCCAGCAGACAGTCTATTTACGAGCAGTACTTC
TRBJ2-1 TRBD1 . TRBV20-1 CSARVEPGQGRWEQFF TGCAGTGCTAGAGTCGAACCGGGACAGGGACGGTGGGAGCAGTTCTTC
TRBJ2-2 . few TRBV28 CASSLGLFFPANTGELFF TGTGCCAGCAGCCTAGGACTTTTTTTCCCCGCGAACACCGGGGAGCTGTTTTTT
TRBJ1-5 . few TRBV6-2/TRBV6-3 CASQGRNQPQHF TGTGCCAGCCAGGGTCGCAATCAGCCCCAGCATTTT